This note documents a single T cell receptor (beta chain) sequence. This receptor's antigen is unknown. Base qualities are missing; no much larger clone stands one base away. The CDR3 regions of human TCRbeta chains were analyzed by immunosequencing. Regarding the original processing steps: TCRs in the repertoires were compared against a reference library of SARS-CoV-2-specific TCRs that had been generated with the MIRA antigen-specificity platform. Breadth meant the fraction of unique TCRs that were SARS-CoV-2-associated, whereas depth meant the fraction of total T cells that were SARS-CoV-2-associated. Using the MIRA data, each spike-specific TCR was mapped to the spike region that the TCR reacts to and placed in a CD4 or CD8 class. Log10-transformed breadth and depth values were compared by one-way ANOVA with Sidak's multiple comparisons tests. The source is immuneACCESS, and TCRdb retained only in-frame sequences with V and J called. Part of the clones is not carried over; for the studies checked, unresolved V genes explain less than half of this, and the remainder is unexplained. The V and J calls and clone size were taken over from that table, and D and trimming were inferred from the DNA. The sample records roughly 100,000 clones, over 75% of which are singletons. About 9.4% of the sample is taken by the ten largest.

This sample's time point label indicates: about 28 days (+/-7) after the second vaccine dose. AZD1222 recipients with second doses at about 4 weeks or about 12 weeks were pooled, because spike-specific TCR depth and breadth did not differ between schedules. Samples from vaccinated people were obtained from the UK trials COV001 and COV002, which included a single-blind randomized controlled phase 2/3 trial of AZD1222 (ChAdOx1 nCoV-19) in healthy adults. For TCRbeta chain sequencing, PBMC samples were collected from trial participants at day 0 and at day 28 after the second dose. The germline V gene sets CDR1 to LGHNA and CDR2 to YSLEER. Trimming accounts for 3 bases at V and 2 bases at J, while the number of junction bases matched to no gene is 8. From the cysteine through the phenylalanine, the CDR3 covers 17 amino acids. CDR3 DNA is the only sequence kept; it has 51 bases, read in frame from the first base.

The source of the sample is a study of T cell responses to AZD1222 COVID-19 vaccine (dated by TCRdb to about 2021). Some background on the complete study: TCR sequencing covered 230 to 250 trial participants: around 210 given two doses of AZD1222 and approximately 26 given two doses of MenACWY control vaccine. Trial participants were enrolled into age subgroups of 18-55, 56-69 and 70-plus years, which contained around 150, 28 and 57 TCR-sequenced participants, respectively.

Here is what the overall study found, with its caveats: Reportedly, almost half of the unique spike-specific TCRs recognized epitopes lying outside the regions that are mutated in the B.1.351 and B.1.1.7 variants. Most participants were white British and females outnumbered males, and the authors suggested that clonal diversity may have been underestimated. Only five or six AZD1222 recipients were SARS-CoV-2 seropositive at baseline, limiting conclusions about previously exposed vaccinees. The 56-69-year group was small, and its depth increase did not reach significance, likely because of low power. Spike-specific TCR breadth and depth rose significantly after two AZD1222 doses compared with day 0 and with MenACWY recipients. Because no day 14 peak-response samples were available, repertoires were characterized only after the peak T cell response. CD4 TCRs associated with the vaccine covered the entire spike protein, and the dominant responses were in regions 160-218 and 743-854.

The V and J segments used are TRBV4-3 and TRBJ1-1; TRBD1 lines up with 11 middle nucleotides. The origin of this receptor is an adult who received the AZD1222 COVID-19 vaccine. This sample comprised peripheral blood, obtained 28 days after the second AZD1222 dose. The CDR3 in this case is CASSQFGDRGFNTEAFF. The bases read TGCGCCAGCAGCCAGTTCGGGGACAGGGGGTTTAACACTGAAGCTTTCTTT.